A selection of T cell receptor beta chains follows, all from one sample in a study of cytomegalovirus exposure and HLA in healthy donors. Sequencing was performed with immunoSEQ multiplex PCR; in TCRdb, only in-frame clones are kept and a portion is missing. The data show approximately 160,000 clones, with about four fifths seen just once and 0.38% held by the top ten. The sequenced sample consisted of PBMCs. All receptors come from a boy aged 2 to 10 in good health and CMV-seronegative. Each CDR3 is given with its conserved first and last residue. D genes are given only for firm matches. Clone size, where shown, is once, few, many, or a class for clones that have expanded.

V gene: TRBV6-6
J gene: TRBJ2-7
D gene: NA
CDR3 length: 14
clone size: NA
CDR3 protein: CASTTVGLTYEQYF
CDR3 DNA: TGTGCCAGCACCACGGTGGGGCTAACCTACGAGCAGTACTTC

V gene: TRBV5-1
J gene: TRBJ2-7
D gene: TRBD1
CDR3 length: 14
clone size: NA
CDR3 protein: CASSLQGVSYEQYF
CDR3 DNA: TGCGCCAGCAGCTTGCAGGGGGTCTCCTACGAGCAGTACTTC

V gene: TRBV6-6
J gene: TRBJ1-4
D gene: NA
CDR3 length: 11
clone size: NA
CDR3 protein: CATRGDEKLFF
CDR3 DNA: TGTGCCACCAGAGGAGACGAAAAACTGTTTTTT

V gene: TRBV29-1
J gene: TRBJ2-7
D gene: TRBD1
CDR3 length: 14
clone size: NA
CDR3 protein: CSVSDRGLSYEQYF
CDR3 DNA: TGCAGCGTTTCGGACAGGGGGTTATCCTACGAGCAGTACTTC

V gene: TRBV5-6
J gene: TRBJ1-4
D gene: TRBD1
CDR3 length: 14
clone size: NA
CDR3 protein: CASSPIQGQGKLFF
CDR3 DNA: TGTGCCAGCAGCCCGATTCAGGGACAGGGAAAACTGTTTTTT

V gene: TRBV6-6
J gene: TRBJ1-3
D gene: NA
CDR3 length: 15
clone size: once
CDR3 protein: CATGRQGLSGNTIYF
CDR3 DNA: TGTGCCACGGGCCGCCAGGGGTTATCTGGAAACACCATATATTTT

V gene: TRBV28
J gene: TRBJ2-7
D gene: TRBD2
CDR3 length: 16
clone size: NA
CDR3 protein: CASSRDGTSGYYEQYF
CDR3 DNA: TGTGCCAGCAGTAGGGACGGGACTAGCGGGTACTACGAGCAGTACTTC

V gene: TRBV4-2
J gene: TRBJ1-1
D gene: TRBD1
CDR3 length: 14
clone size: NA
CDR3 protein: CASSQTGGRDEAFF
CDR3 DNA: TGTGCCAGCAGCCAAACAGGGGGTAGGGATGAAGCTTTCTTT

V gene: TRBV19
J gene: TRBJ2-7
D gene: NA
CDR3 length: 12
clone size: NA
CDR3 protein: CASSKAAYEQYF
CDR3 DNA: TGTGCCAGTAGTAAAGCCGCCTACGAGCAGTACTTC

V gene: TRBV6-5
J gene: TRBJ2-7
D gene: NA
CDR3 length: 14
clone size: NA
CDR3 protein: CASSYQGTPGEQYF
CDR3 DNA: TGTGCCAGCAGTTATCAAGGGACTCCGGGCGAGCAGTACTTC

V gene: TRBV5-1
J gene: TRBJ2-2
D gene: NA
CDR3 length: 13
clone size: NA
CDR3 protein: CASSAERTGELFF
CDR3 DNA: TGCGCCAGCAGCGCGGAGAGGACCGGGGAGCTGTTTTTT

V gene: TRBV28
J gene: TRBJ2-7
D gene: NA
CDR3 length: 14
clone size: NA
CDR3 protein: CASSLGQGSYEQYF
CDR3 DNA: TGTGCCAGCAGTTTAGGGCAGGGTTCCTACGAGCAGTACTTC

V gene: TRBV9
J gene: TRBJ2-7
D gene: NA
CDR3 length: 14
clone size: NA
CDR3 protein: CASSPTSGYYEQYF
CDR3 DNA: TGTGCCAGCAGCCCCACCTCAGGATACTACGAGCAGTACTTC

V gene: TRBV7-9
J gene: TRBJ1-5
D gene: TRBD1
CDR3 length: 12
clone size: NA
CDR3 protein: CSSSRDRQPQHF
CDR3 DNA: TGTTCCAGCAGCCGGGACAGACAGCCCCAGCATTTT

V gene: TRBV19
J gene: TRBJ2-1
D gene: TRBD2
CDR3 length: 15
clone size: NA
CDR3 protein: CASSISGRAGNEQFF
CDR3 DNA: TGTGCCAGTAGTATTTCCGGGAGGGCGGGCAATGAGCAGTTCTTC

V gene: TRBV5-8
J gene: TRBJ1-5
D gene: NA
CDR3 length: 14
clone size: NA
CDR3 protein: CASSLGGSYQPQHF
CDR3 DNA: TGTGCCAGCAGCCTTGGGGGGAGTTATCAGCCCCAGCATTTT

V gene: TRBV5-1
J gene: TRBJ1-4
D gene: NA
CDR3 length: 14
clone size: NA
CDR3 protein: CASSLGQGNEKLFF
CDR3 DNA: TGCGCCAGCAGCTTGGGGCAGGGAAATGAAAAACTGTTTTTT

V gene: TRBV5-4
J gene: TRBJ1-2
D gene: NA
CDR3 length: 18
clone size: NA
CDR3 protein: CASSPERGGLYSDYGYTF
CDR3 DNA: TGTGCCAGCAGCCCGGAGCGGGGCGGTTTGTATTCAGACTATGGCTACACCTTC

V gene: TRBV5-4
J gene: TRBJ2-1
D gene: TRBD2
CDR3 length: 18
clone size: NA
CDR3 protein: CASSSGLAGGPSYNEQFF
CDR3 DNA: TGTGCCAGCAGCTCGGGACTAGCGGGAGGGCCCTCCTACAATGAGCAGTTCTTC

V gene: TRBV15
J gene: TRBJ1-2
D gene: NA
CDR3 length: 14
clone size: NA
CDR3 protein: CATSREIPLYGYTF
CDR3 DNA: TGTGCCACCAGCAGAGAGATTCCACTCTATGGCTACACCTTC

V gene: TRBV6-1
J gene: TRBJ2-2
D gene: NA
CDR3 length: 17
clone size: once
CDR3 protein: CASSVLRRAVDTGELFF
CDR3 DNA: TGTGCCAGCAGTGTTTTGAGGAGGGCCGTCGACACCGGGGAGCTGTTTTTT

V gene: TRBV6-1
J gene: TRBJ2-1
D gene: TRBD2
CDR3 length: 15
clone size: NA
CDR3 protein: CASSGRTRAYNEQFF
CDR3 DNA: TGTGCCAGCAGTGGCCGGACTAGGGCCTACAATGAGCAGTTCTTC

V gene: TRBV6-5
J gene: TRBJ1-1
D gene: NA
CDR3 length: 15
clone size: NA
CDR3 protein: CASSYSKGRGTEAFF
CDR3 DNA: TGTGCCAGCAGTTACTCGAAAGGGAGGGGAACTGAAGCTTTCTTT

V gene: TRBV6-5
J gene: TRBJ2-6
D gene: NA
CDR3 length: 14
clone size: NA
CDR3 protein: CASSYSSGANVLTF
CDR3 DNA: TGTGCCAGCAGTTACTCGAGCGGGGCCAACGTCCTGACTTTC